These 22 T cell receptor beta chains were sequenced from one sample in a study of vaccination effects on CD4 cells after COVID-19. No antigen has been assigned to these receptors. Ahead of sequencing, the ViraFEST assay grew antigen-specific CD4+ T cells using viral peptide pools. Following a roughly 9-day culture, CD4+ T cells were purified. Vaccinees lacked prior SARS-CoV-2 infection and tested negative for nucleocapsid antibodies. Method: immunoSEQ multiplex PCR; TCRdb's copy keeps in-frame clones and lacks some. The top ten hold more than 9% of the sample, which has tens of thousands of clones, about 79% seen once. The sample was CD4+ T cells from PBMCs cultured with SARS-CoV-2 spike peptides, taken before COVID-19 vaccination. The receptor set was obtained from a human donor who received a COVID-19 vaccine.

The gene calls are TRBV30 and TRBJ2-7; tentative D call: TRBD2 (7 bases). The CDR3 extends over 12 amino acids. CDR1 is GTSNPN and CDR2 is SVGIG in the germline V gene (reference sequence). The CDR3 loop is CVMRGPSYEQYV. In DNA form, the CDR3 reads TGTGTTATGCGGGGGCCCTCCTACGAGCAGTACGTC.

The gene calls are TRBV6-5 and TRBJ2-7; 7 bases fit TRBD1. The CDR3 runs 13 residues. CDR1 and CDR2 (germline): MNHEY, SVGAGI. J lost 7 bases, V lost 1 base, and 4 bases had no gene match. CDR3: CASSYYRGWEQYV. The CDR3, as DNA: TGTGCCAGCAGTTACTACAGGGGATGGGAGCAGTACGTC.

The chain has TRBV18 and TRBJ1-5; D gene unclear. There are 14 residues in the CDR3. CDR1 and CDR2 from the germline V gene are KGHSH and LQKENI. The V and J ends lost 2 bases and 1 base respectively, with 6 bases between them. CDR3 residues: CASSPTASNQPQHF. CDR3 nucleotide sequence: TGTGCCAGCTCACCAACGGCGAGCAATCAGCCCCAGCATTTT. The whole variable domain, remainder taken from reference TRBV18 and TRBJ1-5, is NAGVMQNPRHLVRRRGQEARLRCSPMKGHSHVYWYRQLPEEGLKFMVYLQKENIIDESGMPKERFSAEFPKEGPSILRIQQVVRGDSAAYFCASSPTASNQPQHFGDGTRLSIL.

V gene TRBV11-2 combines with J gene TRBJ2-7; D remains ambiguous. V shed 3 bases and J shed 3 bases, with 12 bases lying between them. Per germline, CDR1 SGHAT and CDR2 FQNNGV. This CDR3 is 14 amino acids long. CDR3 DNA sequence: TGTGCCAGCAGCTTGGAAAGGCAAAGCTACGAGCAGTACGTC. It encodes CASSLERQSYEQYV.

The V gene is TRBV10-1, the J gene TRBJ2-1; D gene unclear. The V end was cut by 3 bases, the J end by 6 bases, with 9 bases between. This CDR3 is built from 13 residues. Germline CDR1 and CDR2: WNHNN and SYGVQD (reference sequence). The CDR3 sequence: CASSDLGSNEQFF. The CDR3 DNA reads as TGCGCCAGCAGTGATCTAGGTAGCAATGAGCAGTTCTTC.

This chain uses TRBV14 with TRBJ1-2, with unresolved D. Germline CDR1 is SGHDN and CDR2 is FVKESK. V lost 2 bases and J lost 10, with 11 bases in between. The CDR3 totals 12 residues. CDR3 loop: CASSQLNPAYTF. The CDR3 DNA follows: TGTGCCAGCAGCCAACTCAATCCCGCCTACACCTTC. The complete variable domain, with remaining parts taken from reference TRBV14 and TRBJ1-2, reads EAGVTQFPSHSVIEKGQTVTLRCDPISGHDNLYWYRRVMGKEIKFLLHFVKESKQDESGMPNNRFLAERTGGTYSTLKVQPAELEDSGVYFCASSQLNPAYTFGSGTRLTVV.

This clone was found a few times. The V call is TRBV5-4, the J call TRBJ1-5, with unresolved D. Germline-derived CDR1 and CDR2 are SGHNT and YYREEE (reference sequence). The V gene lost 0 bases and the J gene lost 5 bases, with 9 bases spanning the gap. The CDR3 spans 14 residues. CDR3 loop: CASSLAGQDQPQHF. The CDR3 DNA sequence: TGTGCCAGCAGCTTGGCCGGGCAGGATCAGCCCCAGCATTTT.

The V call is TRBV6-5, the J call TRBJ1-2; no firm D call. V lost 2 bases and J lost 4, with 8 bases in between. This CDR3 contains 13 residues. Per germline, CDR1 MNHEY and CDR2 SVGAGI. CDR3 amino acids: CASSYRRGYGYTF. The CDR3 nucleotides are TGTGCCAGCAGTTACCGACGCGGCTATGGCTACACCTTC.

In its sample, this clone was seen a few times. V usage is TRBV19 and J usage is TRBJ1-5, with D unresolved. The CDR3 is 16 amino acids. V was trimmed by 2 bases and J by 0 bases, leaving 11 bases between them. Germline loops: CDR1 LNHDA, CDR2 SQIVND (reference sequence). In nucleotides, the CDR3 is TGTGCCAGTAGTATACCGTCCAGGCGTAGCAATCAGCCCCAGCATTTT. This translates into CASSIPSRRSNQPQHF.

V usage is TRBV5-1 and J usage is TRBJ1-1, with D hard to call. V lost 0 bases, J lost 4 bases, and 10 bases lay in between. This CDR3 has 14 amino acids. Per germline, CDR1 SGHRS and CDR2 YFSETQ. The DNA for the CDR3 is TGCGCCAGCAGCTTGGAGTTCCCTTTCACTGAAGCTTTCTTT. Amino acid sequence: CASSLEFPFTEAFF.

This rearrangement joins TRBV2 to TRBJ2-3, with D maybe TRBD2 (5 bases). Deletions cut 6 bases from V and 0 bases from J, with 10 bases between. Per germline, CDR1 SNHLY and CDR2 FYNNEI. This CDR3 contains 14 residues. CDR3 in amino acids: CASRAARSTDTQYF. In nucleotides, the CDR3 is TGTGCCAGCAGAGCGGCGAGGAGCACAGATACGCAGTATTTT.

The rearrangement uses TRBV2 and TRBJ2-7; 12 bases align to TRBD2. Germline trimming cut 6 bases from V and 1 base from J; bases unmatched to any gene: 13. Germline CDR1 and CDR2: SNHLY and FYNNEI. There are 18 residues in the CDR3. The CDR3 nucleotides read TGTGCCAGCAGCCCCTCACCCGGACTAGCGGGGTTTTCCTACGAGCAGTACGTC. Its protein product is CASSPSPGLAGFSYEQYV.

This clone was seen once. The chain employs TRBV6-1 and TRBJ1-5; D is unresolved. The germline CDR1 and CDR2 sequences are MNHNS and SASEGT. The CDR3 spans 15 residues. Trimming left V 2 bases short and J 4 bases short, with 12 bases between. The CDR3 loop is CASSERPGFNQPQHF. The CDR3 coding sequence is TGTGCCAGCAGTGAAAGGCCAGGCTTTAATCAGCCCCAGCATTTT.

The chain links TRBV6-2 or TRBV6-3 to TRBJ2-3; 7 nucleotides match TRBD2. Losses at the gene ends were 4 bases for V and 0 bases for J; bases not matched to a gene: 10. This CDR3 region has 17 residues. CDR1 MNHEY and CDR2 SVGEGT come from the germline V gene. The CDR3, as DNA: TGTGCCAGCAGTTTTAGCGTCCTAGCGGCCAGCACAGATACGCAGTATTTT. This sequence encodes CASSFSVLAASTDTQYF.

The chain has TRBV7-7 and TRBJ2-1; D uncertain. The CDR3 loop spans 14 amino acids. Germline V gives CDR1 SSHAT, CDR2 FNYEAQ (reference sequence). V lost 5 bases, J lost 6 bases, and 14 bases lay in between. CDR3 DNA sequence: TGTGCCAGCAGCCGACTCACTGGCCCCAATGAGCAGTTCTTC. It specifies CASSRLTGPNEQFF.

The chain is built from TRBV27 and TRBJ2-2; unclear D gene. The germline gives CDR1 MNHEY, CDR2 SMNVEV (reference sequence). CDR3 size: 12 residues. V was trimmed by 4 bases and J by 5 bases, leaving 5 bases between them. This CDR3 reads CASSWGTGELFF. In DNA form, the CDR3 reads TGTGCCAGCAGTTGGGGAACCGGGGAGCTGTTTTTT.

This chain uses TRBV28 with TRBJ2-1; tentative D call: TRBD1 (5 bases). The CDR3 is 14 amino acids. V was shortened by 6 bases and J by 5 bases, with 14 bases between the two germline ends. CDR1 MDHEN and CDR2 SYDVKM come from the germline V gene. The CDR3 sequence: CASSYRTRNNEQFF. The DNA of the CDR3 is TGTGCCAGCAGCTACCGGACACGAAACAATGAGCAGTTCTTC.

This chain uses TRBV7-2 with TRBJ2-5; TRBD1 matches 7 bases. This CDR3 comprises 16 residues. In germline, CDR1 is SGHTA, CDR2 FQGNSA. J was trimmed by 4 bases and V by 0 bases; bases with no gene match: 8. This CDR3 is CASSLAGDSNIETQYF. CDR3 nucleotides: TGTGCCAGCAGCTTAGCGGGGGACAGTAACATAGAGACCCAGTACTTC.

As concerns this clone: Other DNA sequences in this specimen translate into the identical CDR3. The chain combines TRBV5-1 with TRBJ2-1; 8 bases are a match to TRBD2. The V gene's germline CDR1 is SGHRS and CDR2 YFSETQ. The CDR3 length is 15 residues. Losses at the gene ends were 5 bases for V and 1 base for J; bases not matched to a gene: 5. The CDR3 DNA sequence: TGCGCCAGCAGTTCGGGGGGGCCGTCCTACAATGAGCAGTTCTTC. Protein sequence: CASSSGGPSYNEQFF.

This chain joins TRBV7-2 and TRBJ2-3; 7 positions agree with TRBD2. The CDR3 runs to 16 residues. The junction had 7 bases not matched to a gene; V was cut back by 2 bases and J by 2 bases. Germline CDR1 is SGHTA and CDR2 is FQGNSA. Here the CDR3 reads CASSLNLADPTDTQYF. CDR3 coding DNA: TGTGCCAGCAGCTTAAATCTAGCGGATCCCACAGATACGCAGTATTTT. Looking up the rest from reference TRBV7-2 and TRBJ2-3 gives the full variable domain: GAGVSQSPSNKVTEKGKDVELRCDPISGHTALYWYRQSLGQGLEFLIYFQGNSAPDKSGLPSDRFSAERTGGSVSTLTIQRTQQEDSAVYLCASSLNLADPTDTQYFGPGTRLTVL.

This rearrangement joins TRBV6-5 to TRBJ2-3; D is uncertain. The CDR3 sequence is 14 residues long. The ends were cut back, 4 bases at V and 3 bases at J, with 11 bases in the middle. Per the germline V gene, CDR1 is MNHEY and CDR2 is SVGAGI. The CDR3 coding sequence is TGTGCCAGCAGTTCTTATCTAGAAACAGATACGCAGTATTTT. Protein product: CASSSYLETDTQYF.

The J gene is TRBJ1-4, the V gene TRBV4-3; no firm D call. V lost 0 bases and J lost 9, with 11 bases in between. CDR3 length: 14 residues. From germline, CDR1 is LGHNA and CDR2 YSLEER. The CDR3 DNA reads TGCGCCAGCAGCCAAGATTTTGAGATGAAAAAACTGTTTTTT. It specifies CASSQDFEMKKLFF.